The TCR beta chain under discussion was sequenced for a study of T-cell reconstitution after alpha-beta-depleted transplantation in children. Preparation of the TCRbeta library was carried out with unique molecular identifiers. One entry per CDR3 protein results from TCRdb running MiXCR on the PCR reads. Of around 240,000 distinct CDR3 sequences in the sample, around 9.7% were seen once. There are many counts of this clonotype. The CDR3 is 10 residues long. Germline-derived CDR1 and CDR2 are SQVTM and ANQGSEA. V lost 6 bases to trimming and J lost 3 bases, with 6 bases between them. This sequence originates from a human donor who donated a stem cell graft to a child with SCID. V gene TRBV29-1 combines with J gene TRBJ2-7; no clear D gene. The sample consisted of PBMCs from the stem cell graft donor, taken from the stem cell graft. The CDR3 DNA sequence: TGCAGCGTGGTGGACTACGAGCAGTACTTC. Its protein product is CSVVDYEQYF.